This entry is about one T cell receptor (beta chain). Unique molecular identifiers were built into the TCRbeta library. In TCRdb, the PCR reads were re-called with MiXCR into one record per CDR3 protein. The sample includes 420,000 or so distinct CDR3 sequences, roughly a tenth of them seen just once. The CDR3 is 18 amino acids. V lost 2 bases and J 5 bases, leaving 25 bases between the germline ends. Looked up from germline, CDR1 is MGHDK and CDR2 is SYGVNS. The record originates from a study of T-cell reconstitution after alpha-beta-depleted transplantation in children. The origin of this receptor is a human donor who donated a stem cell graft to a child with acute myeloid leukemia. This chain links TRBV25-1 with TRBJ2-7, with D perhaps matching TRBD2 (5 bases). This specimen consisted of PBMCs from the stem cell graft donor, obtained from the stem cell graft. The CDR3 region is CASSERTGSLNPPHEQYV. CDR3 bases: TGTGCCAGCAGTGAACGTACGGGATCTCTTAATCCCCCCCACGAGCAGTACGTC.